This TCR beta chain was obtained from a study of beta chain features in type 1 diabetes. Based on CD45RO/CCR7/CD25/CD127/CD95/CD27, CD4+ regulatory, stem cell-like memory, naive and central memory cells were sorted. Trimming took off 7 bases at V and 5 bases at J, with 8 bases between the two ends. Germline assignment: CDR1 SGHAT and CDR2 FQDESV (reference sequence). CDR3 length equals 11 residues. Study findings and constraints: Cells that show high TCR expression could be over-represented by cDNA sequencing. Type 1 diabetes patients had TCRB CDR3s that were shorter (moderately but significantly so) in all four CD4+ subsets.

This clone was found many times. Antigen specificity is unknown. Reverse transcription of all isolated RNA meant that expressed TCRB transcripts were sequenced. An average near 3.57 million reads came from naive, central memory and regulatory T cell samples. Method: immunoSEQ multiplex PCR; TCRdb's copy keeps in-frame clones and lacks some. The sample shows around 280,000 clones, around 7.3% of them seen only once. This TCR was recovered from a woman under 30 in good health. J is TRBJ2-5 and V is TRBV11-1, with D unclear. Sequencing was carried out using central memory CD4+ T cells from blood. The CDR3: CASIQGETQYF. The CDR3 DNA reads TGTGCCAGCATCCAAGGGGAGACCCAGTACTTC.